Listed below are T cell receptor beta chains from one sample, sequenced in a study of blood T cell repertoires in COVID-19. Data came from immunoSEQ multiplex PCR; TCRdb stores just in-frame clones and leaves some out. This table holds 110,000 to 150,000 clones, around 90% found once. The sequencing input was peripheral blood. The source of these receptors is a man in his 70s with acute or convalescent COVID-19. CDR3s include the opening cysteine and the closing phenylalanine or tryptophan.

cdr3_aa | j_call | v_call
CASRQVAGARTQYF | TRBJ2-5 | TRBV6-5
CASSHNGQWEKLFF | TRBJ1-4 | TRBV11-2
CASSLYRRTNMNTEAFF | TRBJ1-1 | TRBV5-8
CASSAGQGNRNQPQHF | TRBJ1-5 | TRBV9
CASSYTPGHKETQYF | TRBJ2-5 | TRBV5-1
CASSLGGLAGGRDTQYF | TRBJ2-3 | TRBV5-1
CASSGGGGQDTDTQYF | TRBJ2-3 | TRBV9
CASSAGDGYTF | TRBJ1-2 | TRBV27
CASSLDRQVNTEAFF | TRBJ1-1 | TRBV11-2
CASSPGGGQETQYF | TRBJ2-5 | TRBV3-1/TRBV3-2
CASRGGQVYNSPLHF | TRBJ1-6 | TRBV28
CASSLTSGSPYEQYF | TRBJ2-7 | TRBV5-1
CASSQNRREEFF | TRBJ2-1 | TRBV7-2
CASSLLAGGETQYF | TRBJ2-5 | TRBV5-4
CASSPGRQGLHSPLHF | TRBJ1-6 | TRBV18
CASRDSGTSGTGELFF | TRBJ2-2 | TRBV6-4
CASSLGQAGETQYF | TRBJ2-5 | TRBV5-1
CASSLQGMNTEAFF | TRBJ1-1 | TRBV7-9
CASSLSSMGGTEAFF | TRBJ1-1 | TRBV28
CASSPDRGKENTEAFF | TRBJ1-1 | TRBV5-1
CASRELAGGIREQFF | TRBJ2-1 | TRBV27
CASSYAPPGSYEQYF | TRBJ2-7 | TRBV6-6
CATADGRYREQYF | TRBJ2-7 | TRBV19
CASSLDSSGGSTDTQYF | TRBJ2-3 | TRBV5-4
CASSLTGTRTDTQYF | TRBJ2-3 | TRBV7-3
CASGRDREQETQYF | TRBJ2-5 | TRBV27
CATGRDRKGSNEKLFF | TRBJ1-4 | TRBV24-1